These 27 T cell receptor beta chains originate from one sample sequenced in a study of cytomegalovirus exposure and HLA in healthy donors. The study ran its PCR with 60 Vbeta and 13 Jbeta primers. Measured with immunoSEQ multiplex PCR; TCRdb has only the in-frame clones, and not every one. The sample has fewer than 150,000 clones; 60% to 85% are singletons. Sequencing was carried out using PBMCs. The receptors stem from a man aged 50 to 59 in good health and CMV-seropositive.

This clone appeared a single time. This chain joins TRBV7-2 and TRBJ1-2; 10 nucleotides line up with TRBD1. This CDR3 has 15 residues. The germline gives CDR1 SGHTA, CDR2 FQGNSA. V trimming: 0 bases; J trimming: 10 bases; junction bases outside the gene matches: 8. CDR3 sequence (DNA): TGTGCCAGCAGCTTAGCGCATTCCGGGACAGGGGACTACACCTTC. This codes for CASSLAHSGTGDYTF.

The V gene is TRBV30, the J gene TRBJ1-2; D might be TRBD1 (5 bases). The CDR3 extends over 14 amino acids. The germline V gene encodes CDR1 GTSNPN and CDR2 SVGIG (reference sequence). V lost 2 bases to trimming and J lost 5 bases, with 15 bases between them. The CDR3 DNA reads as TGTGCCTGGAGTCCAGGCCCCAAGGGGTATGGCTACACCTTC. Its translation: CAWSPGPKGYGYTF.

V and J are TRBV6-1 and TRBJ1-5, with D possibly TRBD1 on 6 matching bases. Germline-derived CDR1 and CDR2 are MNHNS and SASEGT. The CDR3 extends over 13 amino acids. Trimming took 6 bases from V and 7 from J, leaving 13 bases between them. The CDR3 DNA reads TGTGCCAGCAGATGGACAGTAGGACAGCCCCAGCATTTT. Protein sequence: CASRWTVGQPQHF.

A few counts support this clone. The J gene is TRBJ1-2, the V gene TRBV27, with D unclear. The CDR3 runs to 13 residues. Trimming pared 3 bases from V and 4 bases from J, leaving 9 bases between. Germline V gives CDR1 MNHEY, CDR2 SMNVEV (reference sequence). The CDR3 region has the DNA TGTGCCAGCAGTTTTAACGGAGTCTATGGCTACACCTTC. Translated, it gives CASSFNGVYGYTF.

The chain links TRBV7-2 to TRBJ2-5; D unclear. Germline CDR1 and CDR2: SGHTA and FQGNSA. The CDR3 extends over 11 amino acids. The V end was cut by 5 bases, the J end by 3 bases, with 4 bases between. This chain's CDR3 is CASSPKETQYF. The CDR3 DNA sequence: TGTGCCAGCAGCCCCAAAGAGACCCAGTACTTC.

The genes are TRBV7-6 and TRBJ1-4, with 9 bases aligning to TRBD1. V shed 5 bases, J shed 0 bases, and the junction held 13 bases outside the gene matches. The CDR3 is made up of 19 amino acids. Germline V CDR1 and CDR2: SGHVS, FNYEAQ. For the CDR3, the DNA is TGTGCCAGCAGCACTCCACCCGGGACAGGGAGCTCAACTAATGAAAAACTGTTTTTT. It translates to CASSTPPGTGSSTNEKLFF. Drawing the rest from reference TRBV7-6 and TRBJ1-4, the complete variable domain is GAGVSQSPRYKVTKRGQDVALRCDPISGHVSLYWYRQALGQGPEFLTYFNYEAQQDKSGLPNDRFSAERPEGSISTLTIQRTEQRDSAMYRCASSTPPGTGSSTNEKLFFGSGTQLSVL.

The rearrangement joins TRBV5-1 to TRBJ1-3, with 10 positions matching TRBD1. The germline V gene encodes CDR1 SGHRS and CDR2 YFSETQ. The CDR3 loop spans 14 amino acids. V shed 0 bases and J 7 bases; nucleotides not matched to a gene: 1. DNA of the CDR3: TGCGCCAGCAGCTTGGGACAGGGGGCGAACACCATATATTTT. The encoded protein is CASSLGQGANTIYF.

The chain joins TRBV18 to TRBJ1-2, with 9 bases identical to TRBD1. V lost 2 bases and J lost 3; bases outside the gene matches: 1. This CDR3 is 14 amino acids long. From germline, CDR1 is KGHSH and CDR2 LQKENI. For the CDR3, the DNA is TGTGCCAGCTCACCAGACAGGGGGGACTATGGCTACACCTTC. Translating it yields CASSPDRGDYGYTF.

This clone came up a few times. The rearrangement joins TRBV5-1 to TRBJ1-1, with 8 bases fitting TRBD1. The CDR3 loop spans 15 amino acids. With 4 bases clipped from V and 2 bases from J, the junction kept 7 bases outside the gene matches. Germline assignment: CDR1 SGHRS and CDR2 YFSETQ. CDR3 loop: CASSSGTGGNTEAFF. The CDR3 bases are TGCGCCAGCAGCAGTGGGACAGGCGGAAACACTGAAGCTTTCTTT.

This clone was observed a few times. This chain links TRBV19 with TRBJ2-6; TRBD1 matches 9 bases. The CDR3 contains 18 residues. V lost 4 bases to trimming and J lost 1 base; unmatched junction nucleotides: 8. Germline values: CDR1 LNHDA, CDR2 SQIVND (reference sequence). CDR3 protein: CASSRTTGTGSGANVLTF. For the CDR3, the DNA is TGTGCCAGTAGTAGGACGACCGGGACAGGGTCTGGGGCCAACGTCCTGACTTTC. Full variable domain (remainder filled in from reference TRBV19 and TRBJ2-6): DGGITQSPKYLFRKEGQNVTLSCEQNLNHDAMYWYRQDPGQGLRLIYYSQIVNDFQKGDIAEGYSVSREKKESFPLTVTSAQKNPTAFYLCASSRTTGTGSGANVLTFGAGSRLTVL.

CDR3 DNA: TGTGCCAGCAGCAAGGGCGACAGAGCCCAGGAGACCCAGTACTTC. It codes for CASSKGDRAQETQYF. V usage is TRBV11-3 and J usage is TRBJ2-5, with D possibly TRBD1 on 5 matching bases. Germline assignment: CDR1 SGHNT and CDR2 YENEEA. Trimming pared 5 bases from V and 5 bases from J, leaving 18 bases between. The CDR3 has 15 amino acids.

The sample holds one count of this clone. J is TRBJ2-1 and V is TRBV28; a possible D gene is TRBD1 (5 bases). V lost 3 bases, J lost 5 bases, and 11 bases lay in between. The length of the CDR3 is 14 residues. Germline V gene data show CDR1 as MDHEN and CDR2 as SYDVKM. For the CDR3, the DNA is TGTGCCAGCAGTTTCCGCGACAGAAACAATGAGCAGTTCTTC. This encodes CASSFRDRNNEQFF.

CDR3 region: CASSESRAGVNYGYTF. The CDR3, as DNA: TGTGCCAGCAGTGAGAGTAGGGCAGGGGTCAACTATGGCTACACCTTC. The chain joins TRBV25-1 to TRBJ1-2; a weak D match, TRBD1 (6 bases). Germline V gives CDR1 MGHDK, CDR2 SYGVNS. Trimming took 3 bases from V and 2 from J, leaving 16 bases between them. The CDR3 has 16 residues.

The chain links TRBV18 to TRBJ1-5, with 9 bases aligning to TRBD1. J lost 7 bases, V lost 2 bases, and 6 bases had no gene match. Germline loops: CDR1 KGHSH, CDR2 LQKENI. The length of the CDR3 is 15 residues. The CDR3 coding sequence is TGTGCCAGCTCACCAGATCCGGGACAGGGACAGCCCCAGCATTTT. Its protein is CASSPDPGQGQPQHF.

The chain uses TRBV30 and TRBJ2-5; a possible D gene is TRBD1 (7 bases). Germline CDR1 GTSNPN, CDR2 SVGIG (reference sequence). The CDR3 sequence is 12 residues long. This CDR3 reads CARAGGSETQYF. The CDR3 coding sequence is TGTGCTCGAGCAGGGGGGAGTGAGACCCAGTACTTC.

This chain links TRBV6-5 with TRBJ1-5; D is uncertain. The V end was cut by 0 bases, the J end by 4 bases, with 10 bases between. Germline CDR1 is MNHEY and CDR2 is SVGAGI. The CDR3 contains 15 residues. CDR3 sequence reads: CASSYSGIGNQPQHF. CDR3 nucleotide sequence: TGTGCCAGCAGTTACTCCGGGATTGGGAATCAGCCCCAGCATTTT.

This sequence joins TRBV28 and TRBJ2-3; 10 positions agree with TRBD2. Germline V gene lookup returns CDR1 MDHEN and CDR2 SYDVKM. The CDR3 has 16 amino acids. Trimming took 6 bases from V and 5 from J; bases not matched to a gene: 11. DNA for the CDR3: TGTGCCAGCAGCCAATCAGCGGGGGGGTTTAAAGATACGCAGTATTTT. This sequence encodes CASSQSAGGFKDTQYF.

The sample holds a few counts of this clone. The chain is built from TRBV19 and TRBJ1-6, with 10 bases identical to TRBD1. Losses at the gene ends were 6 bases for V and 7 bases for J; bases not matched to a gene: 3. This CDR3 is built from 14 residues. Germline V CDR1 and CDR2: LNHDA, SQIVND (reference sequence). CDR3 loop: CASRAGQGNSPLHF. CDR3 DNA sequence: TGTGCCAGTAGGGCGGGACAGGGGAATTCACCCCTCCACTTT.

The gene calls are TRBV29-1 and TRBJ1-5; D gene uncertain. Germline lookup yields CDR1 SQVTM and CDR2 ANQGSEA. This CDR3 contains 14 residues. V was cut by 4 bases and J by 0 bases, with 10 bases left in between. This chain's CDR3 is CSVGGQTSNQPQHF. The CDR3 bases are TGCAGCGTTGGCGGGCAGACTAGCAATCAGCCCCAGCATTTT.

This clone showed up just once. The rearrangement joins TRBV7-9 to TRBJ2-3; 7 bases match TRBD1. Germline V CDR1 and CDR2: SEHNR, FQNEAQ (reference sequence). This CDR3 comprises 13 residues. V gave up 8 bases and J gave up 6 bases; unmatched junction bases: 8. The CDR3 region has the DNA TGTGCCAGCCGGGGACAGCCCGCGGATACGCAGTATTTT. Translated, it gives CASRGQPADTQYF.

The rearrangement links TRBV19 to TRBJ1-1, with a possible D match to TRBD1 (6 bases). Per germline, CDR1 LNHDA and CDR2 SQIVND (reference sequence). Trimming left V 9 bases short and J 7 bases short, with 9 bases between. The CDR3 is made up of 10 amino acids. The CDR3 DNA is TGTGCCAGCGGACAGCTTGAAGCTTTCTTT. The encoded protein is CASGQLEAFF.

The chain joins TRBV27 to TRBJ2-1, with TRBD2 identical over 13 bases. Germline trimming cut 5 bases from V and 6 bases from J; bases unmatched to any gene: 7. Per the germline V gene, CDR1 is MNHEY and CDR2 is SMNVEV (reference sequence). This CDR3 region has 16 residues. The CDR3 DNA follows: TGTGCCAGCAGTCAAACTAGCGGGAGGGGTCTCAATGAGCAGTTCTTC. This translates into CASSQTSGRGLNEQFF.

V and J are TRBV5-6 and TRBJ2-5; TRBD1 is a possible D gene (6 bases). The DNA end is more similar to TRBJ2-7, so the J call may be wrong. This CDR3 is 15 amino acids long. Per germline, CDR1 SGHDT and CDR2 YYEEEE. The CDR3 spells CASSREEQGRYEQYF. Written as DNA, the CDR3 is TGTGCCAGCAGCCGTGAAGAACAGGGACGATACGAGCAGTACTTC.

This chain joins TRBV5-4 and TRBJ1-6; D ambiguous. The V end lost 4 bases, the J end lost 9 bases, and 17 bases lay between the germline ends. CDR3 length: 15 amino acids. Germline values: CDR1 SGHNT, CDR2 YYREEE (reference sequence). CDR3 sequence reads: CASSNTRVIGSPLHF. CDR3 DNA sequence: TGTGCCAGCAGCAACACCCGGGTAATTGGTTCACCCCTCCACTTT. Full variable domain (remainder filled in from reference TRBV5-4 and TRBJ1-6): ETGVTQSPTHLIKTRGQQVTLRCSSQSGHNTVSWYQQALGQGPQFIFQYYREEENGRGNFPPRFSGLQFPNYSSELNVNALELDDSALYLCASSNTRVIGSPLHFGNGTRLTVT.

This clone was detected only a few times. The rearrangement links TRBV4-1 to TRBJ2-3, with 7 nucleotides matching TRBD2. The CDR3 contains 16 residues. V lost 1 base and J lost 2; bases outside the gene matches: 6. CDR1 is MGHRA, CDR2 YSYEKL, per germline. The CDR3 DNA reads as TGCGCCAGCAGCCAAGTCCCGGGGGGTAACACAGATACGCAGTATTTT. It encodes CASSQVPGGNTDTQYF.

The chain combines TRBV7-9 with TRBJ2-1; 8 bases agree with TRBD1. V lost 5 bases to trimming and J lost 2 bases; unmatched junction nucleotides: 5. Germline assignment: CDR1 SEHNR and CDR2 FQNEAQ (reference sequence). This CDR3 has 15 amino acids. The CDR3 protein is CASSPGTGPYNEQFF. The DNA for the CDR3 is TGTGCCAGCAGCCCTGGGACAGGACCCTACAATGAGCAGTTCTTC. Filled out from reference TRBV7-9 and TRBJ2-1, the complete variable domain reads DTGVSQNPRHKITKRGQNVTFRCDPISEHNRLYWYRQTLGQGPEFLTYFQNEAQLEKSRLLSDRFSAERPKGSFSTLEIQRTEQGDSAMYLCASSPGTGPYNEQFFGPGTRLTVL.

The rearrangement links TRBV30 to TRBJ1-4, with D possibly matching TRBD1 (6 bases). Germline V gene data show CDR1 as GTSNPN and CDR2 as SVGIG (reference sequence). V gave up 1 base and J gave up 7 bases, with 16 bases separating them. The CDR3 covers 15 residues. The CDR3 protein is CAWSEPRGWAEKLFF. The CDR3 nucleotides read TGTGCCTGGAGTGAACCCAGGGGTTGGGCTGAAAAACTGTTTTTT. Combining the CDR3 with reference TRBV30 and TRBJ1-4 gives the whole variable domain SQTIHQWPATLVQPVGSPLSLECTVEGTSNPNLYWYRQAAGRGLQLLFYSVGIGQISSEVPQNLSASRPQDRQFILSSKKLLLSDSGFYLCAWSEPRGWAEKLFFGSGTQLSVL.